The 10 T cell receptor beta chains presented below share a single source sample, sequenced in a study of human T cells and chemical hapten exposure. It was unfractionated whole blood from which total RNA was extracted. From the 5' RACE reads, TCRdb called clonotypes with MiXCR, one entry per CDR3 protein. The data show 95,000 to 120,000 distinct CDR3 sequences, 19% seen once. Source of these receptors: a human donor in good health.

This sequence joins TRBV5-4 and TRBJ2-3; D gene ambiguous. Germline V gene lookup returns CDR1 SGHNT and CDR2 YYREEE (reference sequence). Trimming pared 1 base from V and 5 bases from J, leaving 8 bases between. The CDR3 contains 13 residues. This chain's CDR3 is CASSLSLGDTQYF. CDR3 coding DNA: TGTGCCAGCAGCTTGTCCCTAGGAGATACGCAGTATTTT. The variable domain in full, completed from reference TRBV5-4 and TRBJ2-3, reads ETGVTQSPTHLIKTRGQQVTLRCSSQSGHNTVSWYQQALGQGPQFIFQYYREEENGRGNFPPRFSGLQFPNYSSELNVNALELDDSALYLCASSLSLGDTQYFGPGTRLTVL.

V usage is TRBV10-1 and J usage is TRBJ2-7; a possible D gene is TRBD1 (5 bases). Germline loops: CDR1 WNHNN, CDR2 SYGVQD (reference sequence). The CDR3 sequence is 11 residues long. Trimming pared 4 bases from V and 4 bases from J, leaving 5 bases between. Here the CDR3 DNA reads TGCGCCAGCAGTGGACAGTACGAGCAGTACTTC. Residues: CASSGQYEQYF.

The chain joins TRBV5-1 to TRBJ1-1; 8 bases align to TRBD1. This CDR3 region has 17 residues. Germline lookup yields CDR1 SGHRS and CDR2 YFSETQ. The V gene end was trimmed by 6 bases and the J gene end by 1 base; junction bases not matched to a gene: 14. The CDR3, as DNA: TGCGCCAGCACCCAAGGCAGAACAGGGGGACCGAACACTGAAGCTTTCTTT. Its translation is CASTQGRTGGPNTEAFF.

There are a few counts of this clonotype. The V and J genes are TRBV30 and TRBJ1-1; TRBD1 is a possible D gene (5 bases). CDR1 is GTSNPN and CDR2 is SVGIG in the germline V gene (reference sequence). V gave up 7 bases and J gave up 4 bases, with 16 bases separating them. There are 13 residues in the CDR3. CDR3 bases: TGTGCCTCCGCCTCCTCAGGGTTCACTGAAGCTTTCTTT. It codes for CASASSGFTEAFF.

V usage is TRBV7-9 and J usage is TRBJ1-5; the D is unclear. The germline V and J ends were trimmed by 4 bases and 7 bases, with 8 bases remaining between them. CDR3 size: 12 residues. Looked up from germline, CDR1 is SEHNR and CDR2 is FQNEAQ (reference sequence). CDR3 sequence reads: CASSYTEQPQHF. The CDR3 DNA follows: TGTGCCAGCAGCTACACAGAACAGCCCCAGCATTTT.

V and J are TRBV6-1 and TRBJ2-7; D is possibly TRBD2 (5 bases). The CDR3 length is 10 residues. The germline CDR1 and CDR2 sequences are MNHNS and SASEGT. The CDR3 is CTSGAAMEYF. The CDR3 bases are TGTACAAGCGGCGCGGCCATGGAGTACTTC.

The rearrangement uses TRBV12-3 or TRBV12-4 and TRBJ1-1, with D perhaps matching TRBD1 (6 bases). This CDR3 has 13 amino acids. Trimming stripped 7 bases from V and 4 bases from J, with 13 bases between. CDR3: CASTLGGPTEAFF. CDR3 nucleotide sequence: TGTGCCAGCACCCTGGGGGGGCCCACTGAAGCTTTCTTT.

The chain links TRBV4-1 to TRBJ2-1; D gene unclear. The CDR3 has 15 residues. CDR1 MGHRA and CDR2 YSYEKL come from the germline V gene. V dropped 0 bases and J dropped 4 bases, with 10 bases sitting between them. The CDR3 nucleotides read TGCGCCAGCAGCCAAGACACGGAAGGGTACAATGAGCAGTTCTTC. This gives the protein CASSQDTEGYNEQFF.

This clonotype was observed a few times. This chain joins TRBV5-8 and TRBJ2-7, with TRBD2 identical over 9 bases. CDR3 size: 17 residues. The V and J ends lost 0 bases and 0 bases, in that order; junction bases with no gene match: 7. The germline CDR1 and CDR2 sequences are SGHTS and YDEGEE. The CDR3, as DNA: TGTGCCAGCAGCTTGGGTAGCGGGAGCCTACCCTCCTACGAGCAGTACTTC. It is translated as CASSLGSGSLPSYEQYF.

V is TRBV9 and J is TRBJ1-4; no reliable D call. The CDR3 contains 17 residues. The V and J ends lost 4 bases and 2 bases respectively, with 18 bases between them. CDR1 is SGDLS, CDR2 YYNGEE, per germline. CDR3 sequence: CASSPGGGKRTNEKLFF. The CDR3 nucleotides read TGTGCCAGCAGCCCCGGTGGCGGGAAGAGGACTAATGAAAAACTGTTTTTT.